Sequencing of this T cell receptor beta chain was carried out in a study of identical twins. CDR1 and CDR2 (germline): SGDLS, YYNGEE. The CDR3 has 15 residues. V gave up 4 bases and J gave up 7 bases, with 20 bases separating them. TCRdb processed the 5' RACE reads anew with MiXCR; each CDR3 protein has one entry. The profile shows 500,000 or so distinct CDR3 sequences, 20% to 25% of them singletons. This same sample was also part of a study on T cells expressing NK-cell markers. That paper states: HCMV seropositivity characterized most of the eight sequenced donors, and seronegativity one. A range of about 1.0-8% of CD8+ T cells consisted of dominant NKG2C+ clonotypes in 5 to 7 donors. These clonotypes additionally ranked first within the CD3+CD56-NKG2C+ fraction of a handful of donors.

The sequence was obtained from a woman aged 18-30 years in good health. The sequenced sample was CD4+ T cells sorted from blood. The V gene is TRBV9, the J gene TRBJ1-2; D remains unclear. The CDR3 DNA is TGTGCCAGCAGCACACGGGGTAATCGCTATGTTGGCTACACCTTC. Protein: CASSTRGNRYVGYTF. Looking up the rest from reference TRBV9 and TRBJ1-2 gives the full variable domain: DSGVTQTPKHLITATGQRVTLRCSPRSGDLSVYWYQQSLDQGLQFLIQYYNGEERAKGNILERFSAQQFPDLHSELNLSSLELGDSALYFCASSTRGNRYVGYTFGSGTRLTVV.